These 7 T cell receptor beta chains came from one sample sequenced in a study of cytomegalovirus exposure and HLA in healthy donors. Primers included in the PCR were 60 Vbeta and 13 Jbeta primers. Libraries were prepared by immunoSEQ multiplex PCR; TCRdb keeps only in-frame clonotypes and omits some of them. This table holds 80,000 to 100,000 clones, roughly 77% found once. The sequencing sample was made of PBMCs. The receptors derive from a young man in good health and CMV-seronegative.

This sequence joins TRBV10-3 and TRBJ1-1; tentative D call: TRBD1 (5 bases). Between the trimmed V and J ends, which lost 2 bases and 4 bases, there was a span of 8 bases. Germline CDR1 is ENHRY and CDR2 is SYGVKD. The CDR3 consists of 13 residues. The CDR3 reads CAISEQGVTEAFF. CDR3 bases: TGTGCCATCAGTGAGCAAGGGGTCACTGAAGCTTTCTTT.

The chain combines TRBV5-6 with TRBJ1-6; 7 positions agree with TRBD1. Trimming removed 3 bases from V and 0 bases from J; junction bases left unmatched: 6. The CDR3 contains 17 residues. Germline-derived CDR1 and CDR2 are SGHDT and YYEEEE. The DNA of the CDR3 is TGTGCCAGCAGCTGGGGACAGCGCAACTCCTATAATTCACCCCTCCACTTT. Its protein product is CASSWGQRNSYNSPLHF.

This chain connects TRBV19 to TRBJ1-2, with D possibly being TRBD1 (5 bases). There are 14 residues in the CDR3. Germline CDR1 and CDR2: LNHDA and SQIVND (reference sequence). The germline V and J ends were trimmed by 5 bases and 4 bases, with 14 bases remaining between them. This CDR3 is CASSRDFVGYGYTF. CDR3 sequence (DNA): TGTGCCAGTAGTCGGGACTTCGTCGGCTATGGCTACACCTTC.

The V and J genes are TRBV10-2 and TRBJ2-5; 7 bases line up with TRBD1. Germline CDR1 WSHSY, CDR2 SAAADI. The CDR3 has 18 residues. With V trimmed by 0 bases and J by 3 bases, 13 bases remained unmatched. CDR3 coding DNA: TGCGCCAGCAGTGAGTCGAGGGTGCAGGGGGTACCGAAAGAGACCCAGTACTTC. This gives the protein CASSESRVQGVPKETQYF.

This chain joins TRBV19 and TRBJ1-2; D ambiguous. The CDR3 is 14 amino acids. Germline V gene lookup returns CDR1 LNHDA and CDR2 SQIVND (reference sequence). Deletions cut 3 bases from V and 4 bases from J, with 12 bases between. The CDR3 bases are TGTGCCAGTAGTATTCTTGCAGGAACCTATGGCTACACCTTC. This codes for CASSILAGTYGYTF.

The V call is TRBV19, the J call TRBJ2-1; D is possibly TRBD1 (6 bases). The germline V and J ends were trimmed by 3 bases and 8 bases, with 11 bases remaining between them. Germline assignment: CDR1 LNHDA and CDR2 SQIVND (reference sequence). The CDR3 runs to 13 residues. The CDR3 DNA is TGTGCCAGTAGTATCGCAGGGGCTCATGAGCAGTTCTTC. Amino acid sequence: CASSIAGAHEQFF. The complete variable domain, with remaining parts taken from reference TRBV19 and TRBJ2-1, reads DGGITQSPKYLFRKEGQNVTLSCEQNLNHDAMYWYRQDPGQGLRLIYYSQIVNDFQKGDIAEGYSVSREKKESFPLTVTSAQKNPTAFYLCASSIAGAHEQFFGPGTRLTVL.

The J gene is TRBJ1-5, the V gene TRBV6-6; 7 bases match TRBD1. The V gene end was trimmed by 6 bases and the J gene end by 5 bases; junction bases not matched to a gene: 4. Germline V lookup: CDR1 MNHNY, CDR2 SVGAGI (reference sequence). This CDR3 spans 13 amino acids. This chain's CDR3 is CASSDRAHQPQHF. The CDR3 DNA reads TGTGCCAGCAGCGACAGGGCCCATCAGCCCCAGCATTTT.